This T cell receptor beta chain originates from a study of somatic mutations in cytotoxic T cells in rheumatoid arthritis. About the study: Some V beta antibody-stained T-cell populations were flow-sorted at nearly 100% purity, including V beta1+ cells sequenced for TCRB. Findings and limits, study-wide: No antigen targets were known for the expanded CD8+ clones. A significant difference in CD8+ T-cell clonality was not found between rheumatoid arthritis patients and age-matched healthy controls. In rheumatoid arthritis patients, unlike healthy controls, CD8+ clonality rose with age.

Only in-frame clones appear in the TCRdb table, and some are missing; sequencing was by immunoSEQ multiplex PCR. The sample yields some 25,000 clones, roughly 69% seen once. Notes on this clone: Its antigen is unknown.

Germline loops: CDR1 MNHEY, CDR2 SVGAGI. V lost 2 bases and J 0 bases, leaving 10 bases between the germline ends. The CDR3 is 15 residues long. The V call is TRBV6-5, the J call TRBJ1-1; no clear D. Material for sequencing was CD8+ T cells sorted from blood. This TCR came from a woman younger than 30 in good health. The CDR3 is CASSYQQNMNTEAFF. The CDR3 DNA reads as TGTGCCAGCAGTTACCAGCAGAATATGAACACTGAAGCTTTCTTT.